These 17 T cell receptor beta chains were sequenced from one sample in a study of T cell repertoires in cytomegalovirus infection. One entry per CDR3 protein results from TCRdb running MiXCR on the reads. Of around 490,000 distinct CDR3 sequences listed, more than 25% are singletons. Sequences were obtained from PBMCs. The receptors come from a human donor in good health (CMV status not recorded). Some clones in this sample may be carry-over from other donors' samples.

The chain links TRBV6-8 to TRBJ2-7; D not resolved. The CDR3 has 16 residues. The germline V gene encodes CDR1 MNHGY and CDR2 SAAAGT. Trimming took 0 bases from V and 0 from J, leaving 12 bases between them. CDR3 protein: CASSYSASESSYEQYV. CDR3 sequence (DNA): TGTGCCAGCAGTTACTCTGCCAGCGAGAGCTCCTACGAGCAGTACGTC.

The table lists this clonotype with many counts. This chain connects TRBV7-8 to TRBJ1-5; D is unclear. With 0 bases removed from V and 0 bases from J, the gap between germline ends came to 6 bases. In germline, CDR1 is SGHVS, CDR2 FQNEAQ. This CDR3 region has 15 residues. The CDR3 sequence: CASSLAHYSNQPQHF. DNA for the CDR3: TGTGCCAGCAGCTTAGCCCATTATAGCAATCAGCCCCAGCATTTT.

The CDR3 reads CATSLRTSGRETQYF. Written as DNA, the CDR3 is TGTGCCACCAGCCTCCGGACTAGCGGGAGAGAGACCCAGTACTTC. This chain uses TRBV15 with TRBJ2-5; TRBD2 agrees at 13 bases. The CDR3 loop spans 15 amino acids. V was pared by 5 bases and J by 4 bases, with 4 bases of the junction left unmatched. The germline V gene encodes CDR1 LNHNV and CDR2 YYDKDF (reference sequence). The whole variable domain, remainder taken from reference TRBV15 and TRBJ2-5, is DAMVIQNPRYQVTQFGKPVTLSCSQTLNHNVMYWYQQKSSQAPKLLFHYYDKDFNNEADTPDNFQSRRPNTSFCFLDIRSPGLGDTAMYLCATSLRTSGRETQYFGPGTRLLVL.

The chain links TRBV28 to TRBJ2-7, with D unresolved. The V and J ends lost 3 bases and 2 bases respectively, with 11 bases between them. Germline V gene lookup returns CDR1 MDHEN and CDR2 SYDVKM. CDR3 size: 14 residues. The CDR3 coding sequence is TGTGCCAGCAGTTTGATTAGCAGCACCTACGAGCAGTACTTC. Its translation is CASSLISSTYEQYF.

This chain links TRBV14 with TRBJ2-1; 7 nucleotides agree with TRBD2. Germline lookup yields CDR1 SGHDN and CDR2 FVKESK. V lost 5 bases, J lost 8 bases, and 18 bases stayed unmatched. The CDR3 runs 17 residues. This CDR3 reads CASSKLGTSEVGDEQFF. In DNA, the CDR3 is TGTGCCAGCAGCAAGCTCGGAACTAGCGAAGTAGGGGATGAGCAGTTCTTC.

This clonotype has more than one count but fewer than ten. The chain employs TRBV20-1 and TRBJ1-6; D is perhaps TRBD1 (5 bases). V was pared by 4 bases and J by 7 bases, with 14 bases between. The CDR3 is made up of 14 amino acids. Germline V gives CDR1 DFQATT, CDR2 SNEGSKA (reference sequence). The CDR3 loop reads CSATPGTVNSPLHF. The CDR3 nucleotides are TGCAGTGCTACGCCCGGGACCGTGAATTCACCCCTCCACTTT.

The V call is TRBV7-9, the J call TRBJ2-1; no reliable D call. The germline CDR1 and CDR2 sequences are SEHNR and FQNEAQ (reference sequence). Trimming took off 5 bases at V and 5 bases at J, with 13 bases between the two ends. The CDR3 extends over 14 amino acids. CDR3 loop: CASSPSSDHNEQFF. CDR3 bases: TGTGCCAGCAGCCCGTCGAGCGACCACAATGAGCAGTTCTTC.

This clonotype was picked up one time. V is TRBV4-3 and J is TRBJ1-1, with D perhaps TRBD1 (6 bases). V was shortened by 0 bases and J by 11 bases, with 19 bases between the two germline ends. The CDR3 is made up of 15 amino acids. The V gene's germline CDR1 is LGHNA and CDR2 YSLEER. CDR3 nucleotides: TGCGCCAGCAGCCAAGATGGGGATGGGGGGCGCAGGGCTTTCTTT. Translated, it gives CASSQDGDGGRRAFF.

This clonotype was seen a few times. The gene calls are TRBV12-3 or TRBV12-4 and TRBJ2-5; a possible D gene is TRBD2 (5 bases). Deletions cut 1 base from V and 7 bases from J, with 10 bases between. This CDR3 has 13 amino acids. The CDR3 DNA reads as TGTGCCAGCAGTTTAGGAGGGAGAACGACCCAGTACTTC. The encoded protein is CASSLGGRTTQYF.

The sample holds many counts of this clonotype. The J gene is TRBJ2-3, the V gene TRBV7-6, with no clear D. The CDR3 runs to 16 residues. The ends were cut back, 1 base at V and 1 base at J, with 12 bases in the middle. The germline CDR1 and CDR2 sequences are SGHVS and FNYEAQ. The CDR3 nucleotides are TGTGCCAGCAGCTTAGGAGTAGTTTCTCGCACAGATACGCAGTATTTT. Translating gives CASSLGVVSRTDTQYF.

This clonotype was counted only a few times. The genes are TRBV11-2 and TRBJ2-1; either TRBD1 or TRBD2 may supply D (5 bases each). Between the trimmed V and J ends, which lost 5 bases and 13 bases, there was a span of 18 bases. This CDR3 comprises 13 residues. Germline CDR1 SGHAT, CDR2 FQNNGV. This chain's CDR3 is CASSPKPGTNQFF. In DNA form, the CDR3 reads TGTGCCAGCAGCCCCAAACCGGGGACGAATCAGTTCTTC.

This clonotype has at least ten counts. The chain recombines TRBV7-2 with TRBJ2-3, with 10 bases aligning to TRBD2. Germline trimming cut 5 bases from V and 0 bases from J; bases unmatched to any gene: 5. The CDR3 sequence is 16 residues long. Germline CDR1 and CDR2: SGHTA and FQGNSA. CDR3 region: CASSLGLAVSTDTQYF. The DNA for the CDR3 is TGTGCCAGCAGCCTAGGACTAGCGGTGAGCACAGATACGCAGTATTTT.

The rearrangement links TRBV19 to TRBJ1-1; weak D call: TRBD1 (5 bases). Germline V gene data show CDR1 as LNHDA and CDR2 as SQIVND (reference sequence). Trimming shortened V by 6 bases and J by 4 bases, and 24 bases separated the two germline ends. The CDR3 runs 17 residues. The CDR3 is CASRGGMTGYGGTEAFF. Here the CDR3 DNA reads TGTGCCAGTAGGGGTGGCATGACGGGGTATGGGGGCACTGAAGCTTTCTTT. The variable domain in full, with the rest retrieved from reference TRBV19 and TRBJ1-1, is DGGITQSPKYLFRKEGQNVTLSCEQNLNHDAMYWYRQDPGQGLRLIYYSQIVNDFQKGDIAEGYSVSREKKESFPLTVTSAQKNPTAFYLCASRGGMTGYGGTEAFFGQGTRLTVV.

This clonotype was detected only a few times. The CDR3 bases are TGTGCCAGCAGTGAAAAGGCAGGGACGGACCCGCGCTCGGAGTACTTC. Translation: CASSEKAGTDPRSEYF. V gene TRBV2 combines with J gene TRBJ2-7; the D call may be TRBD1 or TRBD2 (5 bases each). This CDR3 has 16 amino acids. V was trimmed by 2 bases and J by 11 bases, leaving 25 bases between them. CDR1 and CDR2 from the germline V gene are SNHLY and FYNNEI.

This clonotype was seen a few times. CDR3 sequence (DNA): TGTGCCAGCAGCGTTACTAGCGTCTACGAGCAGTACGTC. Its translation: CASSVTSVYEQYV. The chain combines TRBV7-2 with TRBJ2-7; 7 nucleotides match TRBD2. The V segment lost 5 bases and the J segment 3 bases; nucleotides outside the gene matches: 4. The CDR3 consists of 13 residues. Germline CDR1 SGHTA, CDR2 FQGNSA.

CDR3 nucleotides: TGCAGTGCTAGAGATATAGCGGGAGCGAACACAGAGCAGTTCTTC. This encodes CSARDIAGANTEQFF. The chain is built from TRBV20-1 and TRBJ2-1; the match to TRBD2 covers 9 bases. Germline assignment: CDR1 DFQATT and CDR2 SNEGSKA (reference sequence). CDR3 size: 15 residues. Trimming removed 0 bases from V and 10 bases from J; junction bases left unmatched: 10.

The CDR3 protein is CASSLHYTGPRTSGRNSYEQYF. In nucleotides, the CDR3 is TGTGCCAGCAGCTTACACTATACAGGGCCCCGGACTAGCGGGAGGAACTCCTACGAGCAGTACTTC. The chain links TRBV7-2 to TRBJ2-7; 14 nucleotides match TRBD2. Germline CDR1 SGHTA, CDR2 FQGNSA. This CDR3 has 22 amino acids. The V segment lost 2 bases and the J segment 0 bases; nucleotides outside the gene matches: 18.